The rows below give T cell receptor beta chains drawn from one sample of a study of cytomegalovirus exposure and HLA in healthy donors. Measured with immunoSEQ multiplex PCR; TCRdb has only the in-frame clones, and not every one. The repertoire includes 45,000 to 65,000 clones, less than 75% of them detected once, and roughly 22% sits in the top ten. The source material was PBMCs. Receptors originate from a woman in her forties or fifties in good health and CMV-seropositive. The CDR3 runs from the conserved cysteine through the conserved F or W.

v_call: TRBV6-1; j_call: TRBJ2-3; cdr3_aa: CASRKSGRAGDTQYF
v_call: TRBV6-5; j_call: TRBJ2-1; cdr3_aa: CASSYDNGNNNEQFF
v_call: TRBV18; j_call: TRBJ2-1; cdr3_aa: CASSPRHGIDEQFF
v_call: TRBV6-5; j_call: TRBJ2-7; cdr3_aa: CASSSRQGRLFEQYF
v_call: TRBV21-1; j_call: TRBJ1-2; cdr3_aa: CASECQGVRGYTF
v_call: TRBV4-3; j_call: TRBJ2-1; cdr3_aa: CASSAPGQSYNEQFF
v_call: TRBV5-1; j_call: TRBJ2-5; cdr3_aa: CASSLAPLLETQYF
v_call: TRBV7-2; j_call: TRBJ2-7; cdr3_aa: CASSKGQAGSYEQYF
v_call: TRBV5-6; j_call: TRBJ2-7; cdr3_aa: CASLYEQYF
v_call: TRBV5-1; j_call: TRBJ2-1; cdr3_aa: CASSRGPTGEQFF
v_call: TRBV7-8; j_call: TRBJ2-5; cdr3_aa: CASSSLQGTKETQYF
v_call: TRBV4-1; j_call: TRBJ2-7; cdr3_aa: CASSREEGLGSYEQYF
v_call: TRBV9; j_call: TRBJ1-1; cdr3_aa: CASSVATGVQAEAFF
v_call: TRBV7-9; j_call: TRBJ2-7; cdr3_aa: CASSLEYGGLGEQYF
v_call: TRBV9; j_call: TRBJ2-5; cdr3_aa: CASSPGTQETQYF
v_call: TRBV5-5; j_call: TRBJ2-1; cdr3_aa: CASSPRQGNEQFF
v_call: TRBV30; j_call: TRBJ2-1; cdr3_aa: CAWSDLSGSSYNEQFF
v_call: TRBV19; j_call: TRBJ1-1; cdr3_aa: CASSMLGQGSSEAFF
v_call: TRBV13; j_call: TRBJ2-7; cdr3_aa: CASSHRREGRRMSYEQYF
v_call: TRBV10-3; j_call: TRBJ1-1; cdr3_aa: CAISRTVLNTEAFF
v_call: TRBV5-1; j_call: TRBJ2-3; cdr3_aa: CASSLVSGTDTQYF
v_call: TRBV5-4; j_call: TRBJ2-5; cdr3_aa: CASSLRSQETQYF
v_call: TRBV28; j_call: TRBJ1-1; cdr3_aa: CASRFNTFEAFF
v_call: TRBV28; j_call: TRBJ2-3; cdr3_aa: CAGRRERGTDTQYF
v_call: TRBV7-2; j_call: TRBJ1-4; cdr3_aa: CASSLRTGTNEKLFF
v_call: TRBV27; j_call: TRBJ1-2; cdr3_aa: CASSLGGAPNYGYTF
v_call: TRBV6-1; j_call: TRBJ2-7; cdr3_aa: CASSQYRVAYEQYF
v_call: TRBV7-3; j_call: TRBJ2-7; cdr3_aa: CASSLHLGEGGQGCEYEQYF
v_call: TRBV6-1; j_call: TRBJ1-3; cdr3_aa: CASSDRRQGFGNTIYF
v_call: TRBV19; j_call: TRBJ1-2; cdr3_aa: CASGGQNIYGYTF
v_call: TRBV4-2; j_call: TRBJ2-3; cdr3_aa: CASSQDPSGRASTDTQYF
v_call: TRBV7-9; j_call: TRBJ1-4; cdr3_aa: CASSLGDRDNEKLFF
v_call: TRBV19; j_call: TRBJ1-5; cdr3_aa: CASSIDRRGLSNQPQHF
v_call: TRBV2; j_call: TRBJ1-2; cdr3_aa: CASSQGNYGYTF
v_call: TRBV28; j_call: TRBJ2-3; cdr3_aa: CASSSGTSGAQESDTQYF
v_call: TRBV6-5; j_call: TRBJ2-6; cdr3_aa: CASRPQGAGANVLTF
v_call: TRBV28; j_call: -; cdr3_aa: CASTSGVGAYEQYF
v_call: TRBV27; j_call: TRBJ2-7; cdr3_aa: CASGGPSPLGEQYF
v_call: TRBV5-4; j_call: TRBJ1-1; cdr3_aa: CATQTDRGVRSTEAFF
v_call: TRBV4-3; j_call: TRBJ2-1; cdr3_aa: CASSQRGGEGEQFF
v_call: TRBV10-3; j_call: TRBJ2-7; cdr3_aa: CAISDSGLATYEQYF
v_call: TRBV28; j_call: TRBJ2-7; cdr3_aa: CASTPHSAGYYEQYF
v_call: TRBV15; j_call: TRBJ2-1; cdr3_aa: CATSSGPDRGSYNEQFF
v_call: TRBV18; j_call: TRBJ2-2; cdr3_aa: CASSQTSEIITGELFF
v_call: TRBV4-3; j_call: TRBJ1-5; cdr3_aa: CASSQSLGTSQPQHF
v_call: TRBV5-1; j_call: TRBJ2-7; cdr3_aa: CASSLSGNEQYF
v_call: TRBV5-1; j_call: TRBJ2-7; cdr3_aa: CASSLATHPGQGYEQYF
v_call: TRBV11-3; j_call: TRBJ1-1; cdr3_aa: CASSLQQNTEAFF
v_call: TRBV7-9; j_call: TRBJ2-3; cdr3_aa: CASSVGGDTDTQYF
v_call: TRBV23-1; j_call: TRBJ1-5; cdr3_aa: CASPQAATPIQPQHF
v_call: TRBV14; j_call: TRBJ2-3; cdr3_aa: CASSQAGGQYF
v_call: TRBV28; j_call: TRBJ2-7; cdr3_aa: CASWGLGGAEQYF
v_call: TRBV29-1; j_call: TRBJ2-2; cdr3_aa: CSPNLNFRGKGTGELFF
v_call: TRBV28; j_call: TRBJ2-1; cdr3_aa: CASKGMSSYNEQFF
v_call: TRBV2; j_call: TRBJ1-4; cdr3_aa: CASSVQGKANEKLFF